Shown below are 4 T cell receptor beta chains from a single sample sequenced in a study of blood T cell repertoires in COVID-19. TCRdb keeps only in-frame clones here, not all; method: immunoSEQ multiplex PCR. The table has 88,000 or so clones, roughly 77% seen once. Material for sequencing was peripheral blood. The receptors here all came from a human donor in a cohort sampled during active COVID-19.

The chain joins TRBV7-9 to TRBJ2-1; 7 positions agree with TRBD1. V lost 5 bases to trimming and J lost 6 bases; unmatched junction nucleotides: 10. Germline CDR1 SEHNR, CDR2 FQNEAQ (reference sequence). This CDR3 has 15 residues. CDR3 nucleotide sequence: TGTGCCAGCAGCCCAGGGACAGTTGCGGGCAATGAGCAGTTCTTC. It is translated as CASSPGTVAGNEQFF.

This clone was observed a handful of times. The chain joins TRBV19 to TRBJ2-4; perhaps TRBD2 as D (5 bases). The CDR3 consists of 11 residues. CDR1 is LNHDA and CDR2 is SQIVND in the germline V gene (reference sequence). V gave up 7 bases and J gave up 6 bases, with 7 bases separating them. CDR3 coding DNA: TGTGCCAGTATTCGGGGAAACATTCAGTACTTC. Protein: CASIRGNIQYF.

The chain joins TRBV30 to TRBJ2-7; 7 bases are shared with TRBD2. There are 14 residues in the CDR3. CDR1 is GTSNPN, CDR2 SVGIG, per germline (reference sequence). V lost 6 bases and J lost 3; bases outside the gene matches: 11. The CDR3: CACLAGGRGYEQYF. CDR3 bases: TGTGCCTGCCTGGCTGGCGGGAGAGGCTACGAGCAGTACTTC.

The chain has TRBV27 and TRBJ1-4; 9 nucleotides agree with TRBD1. Germline V lookup: CDR1 MNHEY, CDR2 SMNVEV (reference sequence). J was trimmed by 5 bases and V by 6 bases; bases with no gene match: 4. This CDR3 contains 14 residues. CDR3 in DNA: TGTGCCAGCAGCCGGGACAGGGCCAATGAAAAACTGTTTTTT. As protein: CASSRDRANEKLFF.